Only one count was recorded for the clone carrying this TCR beta chain. This CDR3 region has 16 residues. Clones were sequenced by immunoSEQ multiplex PCR, and TCRdb holds only the in-frame ones, with some missing. The repertoire holds about 74,000 clones, about 80% seen once, with 6.6% in the top ten. This entry is derived from a study of OX40 agonist ivuxolimab in advanced cancers. Study details: Each dose-escalation patient presented with hepatocellular carcinoma, melanoma, renal cell or head and neck cancer.

This TCR came from an adult with an advanced solid tumor such as melanoma, head and neck, liver or kidney cancer. This specimen consisted of CD4+ or CD8+ T cells sorted from blood, obtained in a trial of the OX40 agonist ivuxolimab. The chain uses TRBV21-1 and TRBJ2-7; the table's D call, TRBD2, has no DNA check behind it. TRBV21-1 is annotated as a pseudogene. In DNA, the CDR3 is TGTGCCAGCAGCAAATCACGACTAGCGAGCTCCTACGAGCAGTACGTC. It translates to CASSKSRLASSYEQYV.